The clone carrying this T cell receptor (beta chain) was counted ten times or more. Its specificity is unknown. Three rounds of nested PCR, following a modified ARM-PCR protocol, produced the TCRbeta library. TCRdb ran MiXCR on the multiplex PCR reads and lists one entry per CDR3 protein. This sample has 200,000 to 250,000 distinct CDR3 sequences, with 71% found just once. The sample is drawn from a study of tumor and adjacent non-tumor tissue in lung cancer. Turning to the study itself: Around 4.5 million productive TCRbeta reads were obtained per sample on average.

The template was RNA from unsorted bulk tissue. Donors were chemotherapy-naive, newly diagnosed lung cancer surgical patients in China, August–late 2014. V shed 4 bases, J shed 4 bases, and the junction held 7 bases outside the gene matches. Germline V gene data show CDR1 as MNHNY and CDR2 as SVGAGI (reference sequence). The CDR3 totals 16 residues. The study's findings and limits: Normal lung showed higher cumulative top 100 clone frequency than tumor. Shorter survival was associated with higher TCR diversity in tumors.

This chain uses TRBV6-6 with TRBJ2-7; TRBD2 matches at 13 bases. The specimen sequenced was lung tumor tissue. The receptor's source is a man aged 55 to 69 with non-small cell lung cancer. This CDR3 is CASSSPTSGGTYEQYF. In DNA, the CDR3 is TGTGCCAGCAGTTCCCCGACTAGCGGGGGGACGTACGAGCAGTACTTC.